The clone carrying this T cell receptor beta chain was seen a few times. The antigen is not known. The length of the CDR3 is 15 residues. The germline CDR1 and CDR2 sequences are LGHNA and YNFKEQ. V gave up 5 bases and J gave up 4 bases; unmatched junction bases: 5. The data are from a study of T cell responses to AZD1222 COVID-19 vaccine. Study information: Second-dose groups at about 4 or about 12 weeks were pooled. Overall study findings and caveats: Donors were chiefly white British, with a greater number of females, and clonal diversity was perhaps underestimated. Every sample of the repertoires postdated the peak T cell response. Just 5 to 7 people given AZD1222 tested seropositive at baseline.

Data came from immunoSEQ multiplex PCR; TCRdb stores just in-frame clones and leaves some out. The sample yields about 140,000 clones, 75% to 90% seen once. The material sequenced was peripheral blood, taken on day 0 of AZD1222 vaccination. This clonotype originated in an adult in good health. V and J are TRBV4-2 and TRBJ2-3, with TRBD2 matching over 11 bases. The CDR3 nucleotides are TGTGCCAGCAGCATAGCGGGGGGGCGAGCAGATACGCAGTATTTT. Amino acid sequence: CASSIAGGRADTQYF.